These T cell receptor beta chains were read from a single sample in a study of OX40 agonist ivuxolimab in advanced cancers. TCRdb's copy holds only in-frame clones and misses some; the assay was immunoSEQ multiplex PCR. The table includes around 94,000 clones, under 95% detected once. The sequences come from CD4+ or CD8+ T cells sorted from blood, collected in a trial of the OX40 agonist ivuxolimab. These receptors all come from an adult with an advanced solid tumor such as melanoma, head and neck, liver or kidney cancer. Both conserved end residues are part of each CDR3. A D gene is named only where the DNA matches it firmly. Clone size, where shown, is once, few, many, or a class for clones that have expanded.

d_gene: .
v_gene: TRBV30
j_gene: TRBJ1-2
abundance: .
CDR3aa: CAWTVGGSGENYGYTF
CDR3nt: TGTGCCTGGACCGTCGGGGGAAGTGGGGAAAACTATGGCTACACCTTC

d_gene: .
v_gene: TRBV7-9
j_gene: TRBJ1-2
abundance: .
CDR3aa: CASSPRGGAYGYTF
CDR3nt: TGTGCCAGCAGCCCCCGGGGAGGGGCCTATGGCTACACCTTC

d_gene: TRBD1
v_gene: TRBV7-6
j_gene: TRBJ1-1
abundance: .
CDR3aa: CASSDRTGALNTEAFF
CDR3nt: TGTGCCAGCAGCGACCGGACAGGGGCATTGAACACTGAAGCTTTCTTT

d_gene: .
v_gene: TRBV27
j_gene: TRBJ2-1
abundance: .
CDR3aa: CASGMQGPRRYNEQFF
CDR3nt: TGTGCCAGCGGAATGCAGGGTCCGCGGCGGTACAATGAGCAGTTCTTC

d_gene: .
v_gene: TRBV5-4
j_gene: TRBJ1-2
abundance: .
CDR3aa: CASSLVPRTENHGYTF
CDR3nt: TGTGCCAGCAGCTTGGTGCCCCGGACAGAGAATCATGGCTACACCTTC

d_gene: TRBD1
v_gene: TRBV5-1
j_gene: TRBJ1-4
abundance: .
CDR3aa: CASSTGTGGRENEKLFF
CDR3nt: TGCGCCAGCAGCACCGGGACAGGGGGCAGAGAAAATGAAAAACTGTTTTTT

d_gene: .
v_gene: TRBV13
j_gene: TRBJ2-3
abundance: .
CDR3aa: CASSSLVGGTDTQYF
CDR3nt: TGTGCCAGCAGCTCCTTAGTAGGGGGCACAGATACGCAGTATTTT

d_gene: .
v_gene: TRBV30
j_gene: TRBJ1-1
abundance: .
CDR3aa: CAWKHGNTEAFF
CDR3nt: TGTGCCTGGAAACATGGGAACACTGAAGCTTTCTTT

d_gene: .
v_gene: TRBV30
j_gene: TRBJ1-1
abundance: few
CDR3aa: CAWSVPPGNTEAFF
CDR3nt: TGTGCCTGGAGTGTACCTCCAGGGAACACTGAAGCTTTCTTT

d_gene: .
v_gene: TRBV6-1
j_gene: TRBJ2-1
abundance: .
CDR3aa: CASSESKVAWGEQFF
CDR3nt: TGTGCCAGCAGTGAATCCAAAGTAGCTTGGGGTGAGCAGTTCTTC

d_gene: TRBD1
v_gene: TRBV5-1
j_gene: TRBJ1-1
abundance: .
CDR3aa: CASSHATGGTEAFF
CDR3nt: TGCGCCAGCAGTCATGCAACAGGGGGAACTGAAGCTTTCTTT

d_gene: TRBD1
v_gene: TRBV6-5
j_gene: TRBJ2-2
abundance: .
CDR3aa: CASRVGQVNTGELFF
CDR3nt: TGTGCCAGCAGAGTAGGACAGGTTAACACCGGGGAGCTGTTTTTT

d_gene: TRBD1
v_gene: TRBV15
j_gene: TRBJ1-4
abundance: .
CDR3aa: CATSFTGRGAEKLFF
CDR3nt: TGTGCCACCAGCTTCACCGGCAGGGGGGCGGAAAAACTGTTTTTT

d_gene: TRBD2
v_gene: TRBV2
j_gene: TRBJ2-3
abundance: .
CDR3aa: CASSPRSTSGYTDTQYF
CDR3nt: TGTGCCAGCAGCCCGCGATCGACTAGCGGGTACACAGATACGCAGTATTTT

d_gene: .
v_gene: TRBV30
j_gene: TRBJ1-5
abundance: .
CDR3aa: CAWSRMTGGNQPQHF
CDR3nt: TGTGCCTGGAGTCGGATGACAGGAGGCAATCAGCCCCAGCATTTT

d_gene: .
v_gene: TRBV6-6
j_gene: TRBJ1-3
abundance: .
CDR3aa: CASSTRTSGNTIYF
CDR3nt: TGTGCCAGCAGTACCCGGACATCTGGAAACACCATATATTTT

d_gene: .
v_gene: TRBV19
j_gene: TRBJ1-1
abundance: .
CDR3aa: CASVTVAWGSNTEAFF
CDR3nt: TGTGCCAGCGTAACTGTGGCATGGGGCTCGAACACTGAAGCTTTCTTT

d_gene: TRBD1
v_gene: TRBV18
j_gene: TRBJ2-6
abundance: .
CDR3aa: CASSPGTVLSGANVLTF
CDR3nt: TGTGCCAGCTCACCCGGGACAGTTCTCTCTGGGGCCAACGTCCTGACTTTC

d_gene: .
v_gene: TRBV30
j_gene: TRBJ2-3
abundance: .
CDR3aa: CASRTERTDTQYF
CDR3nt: TGTGCCTCTCGGACCGAAAGGACAGATACGCAGTATTTT

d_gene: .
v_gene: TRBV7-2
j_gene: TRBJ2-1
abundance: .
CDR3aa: CASSQDSSTYNEQFF
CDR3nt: TGTGCCAGCAGCCAAGACAGCAGTACTTACAATGAGCAGTTCTTC

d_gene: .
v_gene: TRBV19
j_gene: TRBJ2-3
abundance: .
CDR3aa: CASSSRGSSGDTQYF
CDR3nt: TGTGCCAGTAGCTCTCGGGGTAGCAGTGGGGATACGCAGTATTTT

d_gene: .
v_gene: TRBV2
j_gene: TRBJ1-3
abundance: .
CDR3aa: CASSETQNSGNTIYF
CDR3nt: TGTGCCAGCAGTGAAACACAGAACTCTGGAAACACCATATATTTT

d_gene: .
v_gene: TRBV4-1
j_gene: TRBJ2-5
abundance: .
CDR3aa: CASSQEQAYQETQYF
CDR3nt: TGCGCCAGCAGCCAAGAGCAGGCTTACCAAGAGACCCAGTACTTC

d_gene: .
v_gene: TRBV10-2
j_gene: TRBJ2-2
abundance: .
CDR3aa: CASRTELTGELFF
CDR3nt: TGCGCCAGCCGGACAGAGTTAACCGGGGAGCTGTTTTTT

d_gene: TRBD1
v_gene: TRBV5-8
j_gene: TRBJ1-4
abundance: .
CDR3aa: CASSWDRLPVGEKLFF
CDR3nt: TGTGCCAGCAGCTGGGACAGACTTCCAGTGGGTGAAAAACTGTTTTTT

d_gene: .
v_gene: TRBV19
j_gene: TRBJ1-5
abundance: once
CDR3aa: CASSIGHNQHF
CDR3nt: TGTGCCAGTAGTATAGGACACAATCAGCATTTT

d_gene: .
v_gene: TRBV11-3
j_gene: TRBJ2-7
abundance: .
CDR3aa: CASSARSGEQYF
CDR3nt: TGTGCCAGCAGCGCCCGGTCCGGCGAGCAGTACTTC

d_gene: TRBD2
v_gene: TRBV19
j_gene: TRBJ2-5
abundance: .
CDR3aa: CASSMTRASGTETQYF
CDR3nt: TGTGCCAGTAGTATGACCCGCGCTAGCGGGACGGAGACCCAGTACTTC

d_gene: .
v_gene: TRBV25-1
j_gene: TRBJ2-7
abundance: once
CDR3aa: CASSVTGTYEQYF
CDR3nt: TGTGCCAGCAGTGTTACAGGAACCTACGAGCAGTACTTC

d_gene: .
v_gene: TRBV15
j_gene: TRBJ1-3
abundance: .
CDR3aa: CATSTQGAGNTIYF
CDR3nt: TGTGCCACCAGCACCCAGGGAGCTGGAAACACCATATATTTT

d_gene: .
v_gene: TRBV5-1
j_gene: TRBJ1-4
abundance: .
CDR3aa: CASSPGDRDVEKLFF
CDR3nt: TGCGCCAGCAGCCCGGGGGACCGTGACGTCGAAAAACTGTTTTTT

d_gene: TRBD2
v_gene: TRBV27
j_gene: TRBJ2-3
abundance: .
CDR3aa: CASRHLAGAADTQYF
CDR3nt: TGTGCCAGCAGGCATCTAGCGGGAGCCGCAGATACGCAGTATTTT

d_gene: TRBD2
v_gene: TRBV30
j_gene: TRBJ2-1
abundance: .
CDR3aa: CAWNLGSELAGNEQFF
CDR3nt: TGTGCCTGGAATCTCGGGTCGGAACTAGCGGGAAATGAGCAGTTCTTC

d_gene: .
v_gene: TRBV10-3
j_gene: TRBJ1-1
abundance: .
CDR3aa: CAIKRGENTEAFF
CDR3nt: TGTGCCATCAAGAGGGGTGAGAACACTGAAGCTTTCTTT

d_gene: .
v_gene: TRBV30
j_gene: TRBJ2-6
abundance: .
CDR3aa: CAWRVSGANVLTF
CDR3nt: TGTGCCTGGAGGGTCTCTGGGGCCAACGTCCTGACTTTC

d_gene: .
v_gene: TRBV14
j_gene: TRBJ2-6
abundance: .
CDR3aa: CASSQVRTSGANVLTF
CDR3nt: TGTGCCAGCAGCCAAGTTCGGACCTCTGGGGCCAACGTCCTGACTTTC

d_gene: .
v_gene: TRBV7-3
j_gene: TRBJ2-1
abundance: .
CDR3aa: CASSASQSNEQFF
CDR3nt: TGTGCCAGCAGTGCTAGCCAATCCAATGAGCAGTTCTTC

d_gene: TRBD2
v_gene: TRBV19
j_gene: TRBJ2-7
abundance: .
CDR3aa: CASSTLAGSSYEQYF
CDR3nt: TGTGCCAGTAGTACCTTAGCGGGGAGCTCCTACGAGCAGTACTTC

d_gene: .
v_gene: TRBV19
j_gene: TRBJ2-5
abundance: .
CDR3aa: CANPVQETQYF
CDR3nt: TGTGCCAATCCTGTCCAAGAGACCCAGTACTTC

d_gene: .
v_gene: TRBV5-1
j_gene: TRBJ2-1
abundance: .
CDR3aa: CASSLGGAYNEQFF
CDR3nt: TGCGCCAGCAGCTTAGGGGGGGCTTACAATGAGCAGTTCTTC

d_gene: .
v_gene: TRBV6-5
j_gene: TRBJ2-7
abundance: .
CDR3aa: CASRDWGGRSYEQYF
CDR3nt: TGTGCCAGCAGGGACTGGGGCGGTCGGTCCTACGAGCAGTACTTC

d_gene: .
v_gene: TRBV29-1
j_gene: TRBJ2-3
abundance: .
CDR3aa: CSSAVGTDTQYF
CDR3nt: TGCAGCTCTGCTGTAGGGACAGATACGCAGTATTTT

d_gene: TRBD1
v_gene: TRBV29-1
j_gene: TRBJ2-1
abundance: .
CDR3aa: CSVETGIRQFF
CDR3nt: TGCAGCGTGGAGACAGGGATTCGGCAGTTCTTC

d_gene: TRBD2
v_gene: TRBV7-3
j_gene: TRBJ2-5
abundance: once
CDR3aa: CASSLIGRGSGSGETQYF
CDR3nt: TGTGCCAGCAGCTTAATAGGGAGGGGGAGCGGGAGTGGGGAGACCCAGTACTTC

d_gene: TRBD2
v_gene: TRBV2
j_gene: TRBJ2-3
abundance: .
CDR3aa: CASRSGTSLGYTQYF
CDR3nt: TGTGCCAGCAGATCCGGGACTAGTCTAGGATATACGCAGTATTTT

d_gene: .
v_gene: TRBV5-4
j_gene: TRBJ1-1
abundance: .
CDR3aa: CASSSPRGTAVTEAFF
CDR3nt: TGTGCCAGCAGCTCCCCGAGGGGGACGGCGGTCACTGAAGCTTTCTTT

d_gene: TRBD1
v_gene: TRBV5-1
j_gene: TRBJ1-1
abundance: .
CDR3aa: CASSWRQGAEAEAFF
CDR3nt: TGCGCCAGCAGCTGGCGACAGGGGGCGGAGGCTGAAGCTTTCTTT

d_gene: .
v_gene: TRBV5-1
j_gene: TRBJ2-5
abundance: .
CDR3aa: CASSPQSGQETQYF
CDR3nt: TGCGCCAGCAGCCCCCAGAGCGGTCAAGAGACCCAGTACTTC

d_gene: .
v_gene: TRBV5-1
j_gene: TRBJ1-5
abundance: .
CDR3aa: CASSLNPGKVQPQHF
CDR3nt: TGCGCCAGCAGCTTGAACCCAGGGAAGGTTCAGCCCCAGCATTTT

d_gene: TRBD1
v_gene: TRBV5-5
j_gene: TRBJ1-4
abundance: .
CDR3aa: CASSPMTGGPNEKLFF
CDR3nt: TGTGCCAGCAGCCCCATGACAGGGGGCCCTAATGAAAAACTGTTTTTT